The 23 T cell receptor beta chains given below trace back to one sample, sequenced in a study of beta chain features in type 1 diabetes. Isolated RNA was reverse transcribed in full, so expressed TCRB transcripts were sequenced. Clones were read by immunoSEQ multiplex PCR, and TCRdb kept only the in-frame ones, dropping some. The repertoire has 200,000 to 250,000 clones, 68% of them found once; the top ten carry 0.053%. Sequencing was done on a sample of naive CD4+ T cells from blood. The receptors stem from a man aged 25-40 years in good health.

V and J are TRBV29-1 and TRBJ1-1; D may be TRBD1 (5 bases). V was clipped by 4 bases and J by 4 bases, with 10 bases between them. CDR1 is SQVTM, CDR2 ANQGSEA, per germline. This CDR3 contains 12 residues. The CDR3 spells CSVGAGSTEAFF. CDR3 coding DNA: TGCAGCGTTGGGGCAGGGTCCACTGAAGCTTTCTTT. Looking up the rest from reference TRBV29-1 and TRBJ1-1 gives the full variable domain: SAVISQKPSRDICQRGTSLTIQCQVDSQVTMMFWYRQQPGQSLTLIATANQGSEATYESGFVIDKFPISRPNLTFSTLTVSNMSPEDSSIYLCSVGAGSTEAFFGQGTRLTVV.

This clone was seen a few times. This chain links TRBV29-1 with TRBJ2-1; maybe TRBD2 (5 bases). This CDR3 has 12 residues. Trimming took off 7 bases at V and 5 bases at J, with 12 bases between the two ends. Germline CDR1 is SQVTM and CDR2 is ANQGSEA. DNA for the CDR3: TGCAGCGGGACTGTAAATCACAATGAGCAGTTCTTC. It specifies CSGTVNHNEQFF.

This clone was seen just once. The chain has TRBV15 and TRBJ2-3; D gene ambiguous. The CDR3 contains 13 residues. The V and J ends lost 5 bases and 0 bases respectively, with 6 bases between them. Germline lookup yields CDR1 LNHNV and CDR2 YYDKDF (reference sequence). This CDR3 reads CATSEDSTDTQYF. The CDR3, as DNA: TGTGCCACCAGCGAGGACAGCACAGATACGCAGTATTTT.

The genes are TRBV30 and TRBJ1-2, with D possibly being TRBD1 (5 bases). Per germline, CDR1 GTSNPN and CDR2 SVGIG (reference sequence). CDR3 size: 15 residues. Trimming took off 2 bases at V and 7 bases at J, with 20 bases between the two ends. This CDR3 reads CAWSFPASGLGGYTF. The CDR3 DNA follows: TGTGCCTGGAGTTTCCCGGCCTCAGGGCTGGGTGGCTACACCTTC.

This chain uses TRBV30 with TRBJ1-3; unclear D gene. V was trimmed by 4 bases and J by 0 bases, leaving 7 bases between them. The germline gives CDR1 GTSNPN, CDR2 SVGIG (reference sequence). The CDR3 loop spans 13 amino acids. CDR3 sequence (DNA): TGTGCCTGGAAAGGAGTCTCTGGAAACACCATATATTTT. Amino acids: CAWKGVSGNTIYF.

This clone was detected once. The gene calls are TRBV30 and TRBJ2-5, with TRBD1 matching over 7 bases. CDR1 is GTSNPN, CDR2 SVGIG, per germline (reference sequence). CDR3 size: 13 residues. The J segment lost 3 bases and the V segment lost 5 bases, leaving 6 bases of the junction unmatched. The DNA for the CDR3 is TGTGCCTGGTCCCCCGGGACAGAAGAGACCCAGTACTTC. Residues: CAWSPGTEETQYF.

This clone has a handful of counts. V and J are TRBV30 and TRBJ2-5; D is perhaps TRBD1 (5 bases). The germline V and J ends were trimmed by 2 bases and 1 base, with 14 bases remaining between them. Germline lookup yields CDR1 GTSNPN and CDR2 SVGIG (reference sequence). This CDR3 is 15 amino acids long. The CDR3 DNA is TGTGCCTGGAGTCACCCTCATAGGGGCCAAGAGACCCAGTACTTC. It encodes CAWSHPHRGQETQYF. The whole variable domain, remainder taken from reference TRBV30 and TRBJ2-5, is SQTIHQWPATLVQPVGSPLSLECTVEGTSNPNLYWYRQAAGRGLQLLFYSVGIGQISSEVPQNLSASRPQDRQFILSSKKLLLSDSGFYLCAWSHPHRGQETQYFGPGTRLLVL.

This clone was recorded a few times. CDR3 DNA: TGTGCCAGCAGCCATACTAGCTCCTACAATGAGCAGTTCTTC. This codes for CASSHTSSYNEQFF. V gene TRBV14 combines with J gene TRBJ2-1; perhaps TRBD2 as D (5 bases). This CDR3 has 14 amino acids. Germline values: CDR1 SGHDN, CDR2 FVKESK. The V end lost 3 bases, the J end lost 0 bases, and 6 bases lay between the germline ends.

The CDR3 coding sequence is TGTGCCTGGAACCACAACGGGGGGTATCAGCCCCAGCATTTT. It yields the protein CAWNHNGGYQPQHF. The chain employs TRBV30 and TRBJ1-5; possible D gene TRBD1, 5 bases. The CDR3 is 14 residues long. V gave up 4 bases and J gave up 5 bases, with 15 bases separating them. The germline gives CDR1 GTSNPN, CDR2 SVGIG (reference sequence).

This chain joins TRBV30 and TRBJ2-3; no clear D gene. The V gene's germline CDR1 is GTSNPN and CDR2 SVGIG (reference sequence). Trimming stripped 3 bases from V and 5 bases from J, with 9 bases between. This CDR3 comprises 12 residues. The CDR3 loop is CAWRESGDTQYF. The DNA of the CDR3 is TGTGCCTGGAGGGAATCGGGAGATACGCAGTATTTT. The whole variable domain, filled in from reference TRBV30 and TRBJ2-3, reads SQTIHQWPATLVQPVGSPLSLECTVEGTSNPNLYWYRQAAGRGLQLLFYSVGIGQISSEVPQNLSASRPQDRQFILSSKKLLLSDSGFYLCAWRESGDTQYFGPGTRLTVL.

The CDR3 reads CSATGGSGTPYNEQFF. CDR3 coding DNA: TGCAGCGCTACCGGGGGTAGCGGGACCCCCTACAATGAGCAGTTCTTC. This chain joins TRBV29-1 and TRBJ2-1; the match to TRBD2 covers 8 bases. Trimming took 7 bases from V and 2 from J; bases not matched to a gene: 13. This CDR3 contains 16 residues. Germline assignment: CDR1 SQVTM and CDR2 ANQGSEA.

There are a few counts of this clone. This chain links TRBV30 with TRBJ2-2; no firm D call. Trimming took 0 bases from V and 7 from J, leaving 3 bases between them. The germline V gene has CDR1 GTSNPN and CDR2 SVGIG (reference sequence). The CDR3 is 11 residues long. The CDR3, as DNA: TGTGCCTGGAGTGTTGGCGGGGAGCTGTTTTTT. Encoded protein: CAWSVGGELFF.

The V call is TRBV2, the J call TRBJ1-4; D is uncertain. Germline values: CDR1 SNHLY, CDR2 FYNNEI. V lost 1 base to trimming and J lost 4 bases, with 4 bases between them. The length of the CDR3 is 13 residues. Written as DNA, the CDR3 is TGTGCCAGCAGTGAAGGACGTAATGAAAAACTGTTTTTT. This encodes CASSEGRNEKLFF.

Details on this clone: The same CDR3 is also encoded by other DNA sequences in this sample. The rearrangement joins TRBV29-1 to TRBJ2-6, with D perhaps TRBD1 (6 bases). This CDR3 has 15 amino acids. V was cut by 1 base and J by 3 bases, with 10 bases left in between. Germline V gene lookup returns CDR1 SQVTM and CDR2 ANQGSEA. The CDR3 reads CSVEGGGVGANVLTF. In DNA, the CDR3 is TGCAGCGTTGAAGGTGGGGGCGTTGGGGCCAACGTCCTGACTTTC.

V gene TRBV6-5 combines with J gene TRBJ2-7; TRBD1 might be the D (5 bases). The V gene's germline CDR1 is MNHEY and CDR2 SVGAGI. The CDR3 contains 14 residues. Trimming shortened V by 5 bases and J by 5 bases, and 16 bases separated the two germline ends. CDR3: CASSNRITSDEQYF. The CDR3 bases are TGTGCCAGCAGTAACAGGATCACCAGCGACGAGCAGTACTTC.

The chain links TRBV7-9 to TRBJ2-7; D not certain. The CDR3 extends over 16 amino acids. V gave up 2 bases and J gave up 0 bases, with 14 bases separating them. CDR1 and CDR2 (germline): SEHNR, FQNEAQ (reference sequence). CDR3 coding DNA: TGTGCCAGCAGCTTATTTGGAACCGTTAGCTCCTACGAGCAGTACTTC. It yields the protein CASSLFGTVSSYEQYF.

The rearrangement uses TRBV7-2 and TRBJ2-5; TRBD2 agrees at 7 bases. This CDR3 comprises 16 residues. The junction had 11 bases not matched to a gene; V was cut back by 4 bases and J by 3 bases. Germline V gene data show CDR1 as SGHTA and CDR2 as FQGNSA. The CDR3 DNA sequence: TGTGCCAGCAGCTCCGGCCGGCTAGCGGTAGAAGAGACCCAGTACTTC. This encodes CASSSGRLAVEETQYF.

V gene TRBV30 combines with J gene TRBJ1-4, with D perhaps TRBD1 (5 bases). This CDR3 spans 14 amino acids. Germline CDR1 GTSNPN, CDR2 SVGIG (reference sequence). Trimming removed 7 bases from V and 5 bases from J, with 17 bases in between. This chain's CDR3 is CAYQPGPLNEKLFF. DNA for the CDR3: TGTGCCTACCAGCCGGGACCGCTGAATGAAAAACTGTTTTTT.

The CDR3 protein is CATSSRRGFQYGYTF. CDR3 bases: TGTGCCACCAGCTCCCGTCGAGGGTTCCAATATGGCTACACCTTC. The chain employs TRBV15 and TRBJ1-2; D ambiguous. This CDR3 comprises 15 residues. From germline, CDR1 is LNHNV and CDR2 YYDKDF (reference sequence). V was clipped by 5 bases and J by 5 bases, with 18 bases between them. Together with reference TRBV15 and TRBJ1-2, the CDR3 gives the full variable domain: DAMVIQNPRYQVTQFGKPVTLSCSQTLNHNVMYWYQQKSSQAPKLLFHYYDKDFNNEADTPDNFQSRRPNTSFCFLDIRSPGLGDTAMYLCATSSRRGFQYGYTFGSGTRLTVV.

The chain is built from TRBV7-2 and TRBJ2-7; 10 bases line up with TRBD2. Looked up from germline, CDR1 is SGHTA and CDR2 is FQGNSA. The CDR3 is 14 amino acids. The junction had 6 bases not matched to a gene; V was cut back by 7 bases and J by 3 bases. CDR3 region: CASTEGLAYYEQYF. DNA for the CDR3: TGTGCCAGCACAGAGGGACTAGCGTACTACGAGCAGTACTTC. Full variable domain (remainder filled in from reference TRBV7-2 and TRBJ2-7): GAGVSQSPSNKVTEKGKDVELRCDPISGHTALYWYRQSLGQGLEFLIYFQGNSAPDKSGLPSDRFSAERTGGSVSTLTIQRTQQEDSAVYLCASTEGLAYYEQYFGPGTRLTVT.

The sample holds a few counts of this clone. V usage is TRBV5-4 and J usage is TRBJ1-1; 9 bases are a match to TRBD1. V lost 2 bases and J lost 13; bases outside the gene matches: 6. In germline, CDR1 is SGHNT, CDR2 YYREEE (reference sequence). CDR3 size: 12 residues. The CDR3 protein is CASSFGQGRFFF. CDR3 bases: TGTGCCAGCAGCTTTGGACAGGGGAGGTTTTTCTTT.

The rearrangement links TRBV15 to TRBJ2-5; D remains unclear. V was shortened by 0 bases and J by 5 bases, with 13 bases between the two germline ends. This CDR3 is built from 15 residues. Germline V CDR1 and CDR2: LNHNV, YYDKDF (reference sequence). CDR3 region: CATSRDQVATETQYF. For the CDR3, the DNA is TGTGCCACCAGCAGAGATCAAGTAGCAACGGAGACCCAGTACTTC.

The chain employs TRBV12-5 and TRBJ2-7; no reliable D call. Germline V gene sequence: CDR1 LGHNT, CDR2 FRNRAP. The CDR3 is 12 amino acids. Trimming cost V 8 bases and J 3 bases, with 11 bases left between them. The CDR3 DNA sequence: TGTGCTAGTTGGGCAATTGTCTACGAGCAGTACTTC. It encodes CASWAIVYEQYF.